Listed below are T cell receptor beta chains from one sample, sequenced in a study of shared clonotypes between healthy human individuals. Assay used: immunoSEQ multiplex PCR; TCRdb lists only in-frame clones, some missing. The sample carries more than 500,000 clones, 85% to 95% recorded once. What was sequenced was naive CD8+ T cells sorted from blood. The receptors stem from a woman in her 30s in good health. Both conserved end residues are part of each CDR3. The D gene is left open where the match is weak. Expanded clones are given a class, and other clones once, few, many or no size at all.

>-|TRBJ2-3|-|TRBV9
CASSVVSGLGVDTQYF
TGTGCCAGCAGCGTAGTATCTGGATTGGGCGTAGATACGCAGTATTTT
>-|TRBJ1-1|-|TRBV30
CAWSLGLNTEAFF
TGTGCCTGGTCGTTAGGGCTTAACACTGAAGCTTTCTTT
>-|TRBJ2-3|-|TRBV11-2
CASSTTDTQYF
TGTGCCAGCAGCACCACAGATACGCAGTATTTT
>-|TRBJ2-7|TRBD2|TRBV27
CASRPGLAGALEQYF
TGTGCCAGCAGACCAGGACTAGCGGGAGCGCTCGAGCAGTACTTC
>-|TRBJ1-2|-|TRBV28
CASSPLSLQGYGYTF
TGTGCCAGCAGTCCCCTCTCTCTCCAGGGGTATGGCTACACCTTC
>-|TRBJ2-1|TRBD1|TRBV27
CASRPGQGRLQFF
TGTGCCAGCAGACCCGGACAGGGGCGGTTGCAGTTCTTC
>-|TRBJ1-5|-|TRBV6-4
CASSPGANQPQHF
TGTGCCAGCAGTCCGGGAGCAAATCAGCCCCAGCATTTT
>-|TRBJ2-2|-|TRBV27
CASHPWTSNTGELFF
TGTGCCAGCCACCCCTGGACTTCCAACACCGGGGAGCTGTTTTTT
>-|TRBJ2-2|TRBD2|TRBV7-8
CASSLAVLADGELFF
TGTGCCAGCAGCTTAGCAGTGCTAGCGGACGGGGAGCTGTTTTTT
>-|TRBJ1-2|TRBD1|TRBV9
CASSVGGGTYGYTF
TGTGCCAGCAGCGTAGGAGGGGGCACCTATGGCTACACCTTC
>-|TRBJ2-3|-|TRBV6-5
CASSHQSPTDTQYF
TGTGCCAGCAGCCACCAATCACCCACAGATACGCAGTATTTT
>-|TRBJ2-2|-|TRBV7-6
CASSLGGNTGELFF
TGTGCCAGCAGCTTAGGCGGGAACACCGGGGAGCTGTTTTTT
>-|TRBJ2-3|-|TRBV4-2
CASSQSPASATDTQYF
TGTGCCAGCAGCCAATCGCCGGCTAGCGCCACAGATACGCAGTATTTT
>-|TRBJ2-7|TRBD1|TRBV27
CASRYATGYEQYF
TGTGCCAGCAGGTACGCGACAGGGTACGAGCAGTACTTC
>-|TRBJ2-6|-|TRBV19
CASGGNGANVLTF
TGTGCCAGCGGGGGAAACGGGGCCAACGTCCTGACTTTC
>once|TRBJ2-7|-|TRBV4-1
CASSQDGAASSYEQYF
TGCGCCAGCAGCCAAGATGGGGCTGCCAGCTCCTACGAGCAGTACTTC
>-|TRBJ2-1|-|TRBV27
CASSFIPSGVSYNEQFF
TGTGCCAGCAGTTTTATCCCCTCGGGGGTCTCCTACAATGAGCAGTTCTTC
>-|TRBJ2-7|-|TRBV7-9
CASSHGPPYEQYF
TGTGCCAGCAGTCACGGGCCGCCCTACGAGCAGTACTTC
>-|TRBJ2-7|TRBD2|TRBV28
CASKPGLF
TGTGCCAGCAAACCGGGACTATTC
>-|TRBJ2-2|-|TRBV6-6
CASSYAEGRTGELFF
TGTGCCAGCAGTTACGCGGAGGGACGGACCGGGGAGCTGTTTTTT
>-|TRBJ2-5|-|TRBV28
CASSHQVGAETQYF
TGTGCCAGCAGTCATCAGGTCGGCGCGGAGACCCAGTACTTC